Following are 4 T cell receptor beta chains from one sample sequenced in a study of tumor-infiltrating lymphocytes in localized non-small cell lung cancer. Only in-frame clones appear in the TCRdb table, and some are missing; sequencing was by immunoSEQ multiplex PCR. This table has roughly 25,000 clones, about two thirds appearing once. Input material: lung tumor tissue. These receptors were taken from a human donor with non-small cell lung cancer.

J is TRBJ1-2 and V is TRBV27; possibly TRBD1 for D (6 bases). Trimming shortened V by 8 bases and J by 4 bases, and 17 bases separated the two germline ends. Germline-derived CDR1 and CDR2 are MNHEY and SMNVEV (reference sequence). The CDR3 covers 14 residues. The CDR3 DNA sequence: TGTGCCAGCGGGTCTCAGGGGTACGGCTATGGCTACACCTTC. It encodes CASGSQGYGYGYTF.

This sequence joins TRBV11-2 and TRBJ2-7, with D possibly being TRBD1 (6 bases). Germline V gives CDR1 SGHAT, CDR2 FQNNGV. V lost 0 bases, J lost 2 bases, and 14 bases lay in between. The CDR3 spans 16 residues. The CDR3 spells CASSLDGTRGTYEQYF. The CDR3 coding sequence is TGTGCCAGCAGCTTAGATGGGACAAGGGGCACCTACGAGCAGTACTTC.

This chain links TRBV5-1 with TRBJ2-7, with 9 bases aligning to TRBD1. In germline, CDR1 is SGHRS, CDR2 YFSETQ. The CDR3 covers 14 residues. V dropped 3 bases and J dropped 0; count of bases not matched to a gene: 1. This CDR3 reads CASSWTGDSYEQYF. CDR3 sequence (DNA): TGCGCCAGCAGCTGGACAGGGGACTCCTACGAGCAGTACTTC.

The V gene is TRBV5-4, the J gene TRBJ2-1; D is possibly TRBD2 (6 bases). This CDR3 has 16 residues. Trimming took 3 bases from V and 8 from J, leaving 21 bases between them. Germline CDR1 and CDR2: SGHNT and YYREEE (reference sequence). CDR3 in DNA: TGTGCCAGCAGCTGGGCCCGGGACTCCTTTAAGGATGAGCAGTTCTTC. Its translation: CASSWARDSFKDEQFF. Filled out from reference TRBV5-4 and TRBJ2-1, the complete variable domain reads ETGVTQSPTHLIKTRGQQVTLRCSSQSGHNTVSWYQQALGQGPQFIFQYYREEENGRGNFPPRFSGLQFPNYSSELNVNALELDDSALYLCASSWARDSFKDEQFFGPGTRLTVL.